This T cell receptor (beta chain) emerged from a study of patients and donors after allogeneic stem cell transplantation. TCRdb fed the RT-PCR reads into MiXCR, producing one record per CDR3 protein. Seen here are 15,000 to 20,000 distinct CDR3 sequences, 4.9% observed once, and the top ten hold roughly 40%. CDR1 SQVTM and CDR2 ANQGSEA come from the germline V gene. The germline V and J ends were trimmed by 7 bases and 5 bases, with 6 bases remaining between them. The CDR3 totals 10 residues. Ten or more counts support this clonotype. The sequenced sample consisted of blood, either unsorted or a sorted T cell fraction (not recorded which). The source of this sequence is a human donor who was either an allogeneic HSCT recipient or a stem cell or donor lymphocyte infusion donor (not recorded which). It is not recorded whose cells these are; they may come from a transplant donor. The chain links TRBV29-1 to TRBJ1-5, with a possible D match to TRBD1 (5 bases). CDR3: CSDRYQPQHF. The CDR3 nucleotides read TGCAGCGACAGGTATCAGCCCCAGCATTTT.